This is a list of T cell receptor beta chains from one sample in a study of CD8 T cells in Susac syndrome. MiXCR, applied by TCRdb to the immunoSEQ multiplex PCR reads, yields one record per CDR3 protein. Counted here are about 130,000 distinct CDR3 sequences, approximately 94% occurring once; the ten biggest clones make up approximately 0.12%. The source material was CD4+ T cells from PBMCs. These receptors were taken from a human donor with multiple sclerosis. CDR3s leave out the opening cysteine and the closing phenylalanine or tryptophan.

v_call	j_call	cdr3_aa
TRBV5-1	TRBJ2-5	ASSPGGTIETQY
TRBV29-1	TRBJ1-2	SVGTGGNYGYT
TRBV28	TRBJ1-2	ASTQLTGKNYGYT
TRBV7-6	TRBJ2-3	ASSFIAGVGDTQY
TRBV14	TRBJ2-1	ASSRTSGSYNEQF
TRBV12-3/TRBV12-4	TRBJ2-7	ASSLGWARGAYEQY
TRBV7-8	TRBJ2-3	ASSFPDTSGRGFGDTQY
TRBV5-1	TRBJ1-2	ASSSRGQDYGYT
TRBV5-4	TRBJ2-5	ASSLGGTSGSSETQY
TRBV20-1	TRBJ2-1	SARRGAGYNEQF
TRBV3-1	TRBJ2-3	ASTYQGADTQY
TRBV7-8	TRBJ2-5	ASSLGDRTIQETQY
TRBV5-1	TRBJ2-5	ASSWRWSPEGQETQY
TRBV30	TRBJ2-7	AWSLGAVSSEQY
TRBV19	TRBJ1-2	ASSIEGARKDYGYT
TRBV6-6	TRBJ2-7	ASSRGDSYEQY
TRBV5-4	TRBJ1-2	ASSARDRGDYGYT
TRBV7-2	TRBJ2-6	ASSLGFPDMSSGANVLT
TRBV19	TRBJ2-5	ASSSGLETQY
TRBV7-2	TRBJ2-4	ASSLNLPLIAKNIQY
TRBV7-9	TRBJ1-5	ASSRDVPNQPQH
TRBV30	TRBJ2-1	AWSAQGFGEQF
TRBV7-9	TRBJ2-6	ASSLAPGAVSGANVLT
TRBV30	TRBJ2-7	AWTTGSYEQY
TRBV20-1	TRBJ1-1	SAINSGTSEAF
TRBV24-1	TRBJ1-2	ATSPGQGFPENYGYT
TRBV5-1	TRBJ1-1	ASSRGGYTEAF
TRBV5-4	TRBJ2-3	ASSSGGAGTDTQY
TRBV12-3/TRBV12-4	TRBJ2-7	ASRLAGGPREQY
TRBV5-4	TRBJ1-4	ASSPDRVDEKLF
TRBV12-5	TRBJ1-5	ASGLVDWDQPQH
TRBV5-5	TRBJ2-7	ASSTGTGGYEQY